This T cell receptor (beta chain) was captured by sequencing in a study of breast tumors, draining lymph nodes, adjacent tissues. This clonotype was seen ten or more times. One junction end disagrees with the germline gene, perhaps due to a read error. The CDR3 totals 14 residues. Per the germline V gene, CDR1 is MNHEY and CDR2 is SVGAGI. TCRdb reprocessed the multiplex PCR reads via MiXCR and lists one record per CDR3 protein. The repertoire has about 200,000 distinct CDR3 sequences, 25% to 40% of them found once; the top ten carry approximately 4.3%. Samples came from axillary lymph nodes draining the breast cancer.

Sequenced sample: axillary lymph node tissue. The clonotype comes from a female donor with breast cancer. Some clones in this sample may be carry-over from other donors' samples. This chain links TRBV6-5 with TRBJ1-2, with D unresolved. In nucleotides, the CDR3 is TGTGCCAGCAGTCACTCGAGGGTAGGGCGAGGCTACACCTTC. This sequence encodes CASSHSRVGRGYTF.